Sequencing of this TCR beta chain was carried out in a study of T cell changes during pregnancy in multiple sclerosis. The CDR3 is made up of 17 amino acids. V lost 0 bases, J lost 1 base, and 4 bases stayed unmatched. CDR1 and CDR2 (germline): SGHNT, YYREEE (reference sequence). Measured with immunoSEQ multiplex PCR; TCRdb has only the in-frame clones, and not every one. The table includes about 75,000 clones, about 89% detected once. Sequences were derived from CD4+ T cells from peripheral blood mononuclear cells, sampled before pregnancy. The chain is built from TRBV5-4 and TRBJ2-7; 13 positions match TRBD2. The sequence was obtained from a female donor with multiple sclerosis, enrolled in a pregnancy study. CDR3 coding DNA: TGTGCCAGCAGCTTGGGTGGACTAGCGGGGGTATCCTACGAGCAGTACTTC. Amino acids: CASSLGGLAGVSYEQYF. Together with reference TRBV5-4 and TRBJ2-7, the CDR3 gives the full variable domain: ETGVTQSPTHLIKTRGQQVTLRCSSQSGHNTVSWYQQALGQGPQFIFQYYREEENGRGNFPPRFSGLQFPNYSSELNVNALELDDSALYLCASSLGGLAGVSYEQYFGPGTRLTVT.